This is a list of T cell receptor beta chains from one sample in a study of blood T cell repertoires in COVID-19. Some clones are missing from TCRdb's copy, which holds only in-frame ones; the method was immunoSEQ multiplex PCR. The table shows over 150,000 clones, with around nine tenths occurring only once. What was sequenced was peripheral blood. These receptors all stem from a man aged 35 to 55 with active or convalescent COVID-19. The CDR3 runs from the conserved cysteine through the conserved F or W. D genes are given only for firm matches. The size of a clone is reported for some rows only, either as once, few or many, or as a class for expanded clones.

TRBJ1-5,-,TRBD1,TRBV7-8,TGTGCCAGCAGCTTACAAGGGACAGGGAATCAGCCCCAGCATTTT,CASSLQGTGNQPQHF
TRBJ1-1,-,TRBD1,TRBV7-9,TGTGCCAGCAGCTCGGGACAGGGGAACACTGAAGCTTTCTTT,CASSSGQGNTEAFF
TRBJ2-2,-,-,TRBV19,TGTGCCAGTCTCGCAGGACTGGTGAACACCGGGGAGCTGTTTTTT,CASLAGLVNTGELFF
TRBJ2-7,once,-,TRBV6-5,TGTGCCAGCAGACCTACAGGAACCTACGAGCAGTACTTC,CASRPTGTYEQYF
TRBJ2-3,-,-,TRBV3-1/TRBV3-2,TGTGCCAGCAGCCAAGATATGGTAGCTAAAGATACGCAGTATTTT,CASSQDMVAKDTQYF
TRBJ2-7,once,-,TRBV13,TGTGCCAGCAGCTTTTTCGGACAGAACTACGAGCAGTACTTC,CASSFFGQNYEQYF
TRBJ1-3,-,-,TRBV6-5,TGTGCCAGCAGTCCTTCTTTCTCTGGAAACACCATATATTTT,CASSPSFSGNTIYF
TRBJ2-7,-,-,TRBV9,TGTGCCAGCAGCCCCGGCGGGGACAGCATCTACGAGCAGTACTTC,CASSPGGDSIYEQYF
TRBJ2-5,-,-,TRBV2,TGTGCCAGCAGTACGACTAGTATGGAGACCCAGTACTTC,CASSTTSMETQYF
TRBJ1-1,few,-,TRBV19,TGTGCCAGCAACCCTACGGGGGGTTACACTGAAGCTTTCTTT,CASNPTGGYTEAFF
TRBJ2-1,-,TRBD2,TRBV6-5,TGTGCCAGCAGAGGCGGGGGTCGCAATGAGCAGTTCTTC,CASRGGGRNEQFF
TRBJ1-1,once,TRBD1,TRBV19,TGTGCCAGTAGTACTCCGAGGGGGCGTAACACTGAAGCTTTCTTT,CASSTPRGRNTEAFF
TRBJ2-2,-,TRBD2,TRBV30,TGTGCCTTGAGCGGGGGGCCCGCAGAGACCGGGGAGCTGTTTTTT,CALSGGPAETGELFF
TRBJ1-5,-,-,TRBV7-2,TGTGCCAGCAGCCCTCAGGGGACGGCTAGCAATCAGCCCCAGCATTTT,CASSPQGTASNQPQHF
TRBJ2-5,few,TRBD2,TRBV5-6,TGTGCCAGCAGCTTGGCCAAGGGACTAGCGAGGGAGACCCAGTACTTC,CASSLAKGLARETQYF
TRBJ1-2,-,-,TRBV12-3/TRBV12-4,TGTGCCAGCAGGAAACAGGAATATGGCTACACCTTC,CASRKQEYGYTF
TRBJ2-7,-,-,TRBV4-1,TGCGCCAGCAGCCATGCCGGGACTGGATTTTACGAGCAGTACTTC,CASSHAGTGFYEQYF
TRBJ1-5,-,-,TRBV12-5,TGTGCTAGTGGTTGGGAGAGCAATCAGCCCCAGCATTTT,CASGWESNQPQHF
TRBJ1-6,once,-,TRBV18,TGTGCCAGCTCACCTAGGACAGCCGATAATTCACCCCTCCACTTT,CASSPRTADNSPLHF
TRBJ2-7,-,TRBD1,TRBV5-4,TGTGCCAGCAGATCCGGACAGGGCCACGAGCAGTACTTC,CASRSGQGHEQYF
TRBJ1-1,-,-,TRBV20-1,TGCAGTGTTAGGACTAACACTGAAGCTTTCTTT,CSVRTNTEAFF
TRBJ1-2,-,-,TRBV12-3/TRBV12-4,TGTGCCACCGTCCCCGGGGGGGGGTATGGCTACACCTTC,CATVPGGGYGYTF
TRBJ2-2,-,TRBD2,TRBV7-2,TGTGCCAGCAGCCCCTCCGGGCTCGGGGGGGACACCGGGGAGCTGTTTTTT,CASSPSGLGGDTGELFF
TRBJ2-2,-,TRBD2,TRBV7-7,TGTGCTAGCAGCCCGGGACTAGCGGGGGGCCCGAACACCGGGGAGCTGTTTTTT,CASSPGLAGGPNTGELFF
TRBJ2-5,-,TRBD1,TRBV11-3,TGTGCCAGCAGCTACGGACAGGGCCGAGAGACCCAGTACTTC,CASSYGQGRETQYF
TRBJ1-1,-,-,TRBV10-2,TGCGCCAGCACCGCGACAGGAGACACTGAAGCTTTCTTT,CASTATGDTEAFF
TRBJ2-1,-,TRBD2,TRBV11-2,TGTGCCAGCAGCCCACCGCCGGGGGGGAATAATGAGCAGTTCTTC,CASSPPPGGNNEQFF
TRBJ2-1,-,-,TRBV3-1/TRBV3-2,TGTGCCAGCAGCCAAGAGGCAGCGAACAATGAGCAGTTCTTC,CASSQEAANNEQFF
TRBJ1-1,-,-,TRBV29-1,TGCAGCGTTGAGCGGGGTCTCGGTTCTGAAGCTTTCTTT,CSVERGLGSEAFF
TRBJ2-1,-,-,TRBV5-4,TGTGCCAGCAGCGACGGCGCAGGGGCCTACAATGAGCAGTTCTTC,CASSDGAGAYNEQFF
TRBJ1-1,once,TRBD1,TRBV7-9,TGTGCCAGCAGCTTAGAGGGGACAGGCAACACTGAAGCTTTCTTT,CASSLEGTGNTEAFF